This T cell receptor beta chain was identified in a study of CD8 T cells in ankylosing spondylitis (dated by TCRdb to 2017 to 2019). At the level of the whole study: To find TCR variants linked to disease, the study profiled T cell receptor beta repertoires in ankylosing spondylitis patients and healthy donors. The whole study cohort included about a hundred healthy donors and under 30 ankylosing spondylitis patients. Peripheral blood samples were taken, and synovial fluid was additionally collected from ankylosing spondylitis patients.

Instrument on record: Illumina HiSeq 2500. Quantitative 5'-RACE with molecular barcodes was used to prepare TCR beta libraries. The authors' analysis ran thus. A new computational method, built on a probabilistic model of VDJ rearrangement, was used to identify disease-linked TCR variants. The public reads were quality trimmed at Q25 with fastp and then assembled into clones with MiXCR by TCRdb, keeping productive beta chains. Duplicate CDR3 protein sequences are folded into a single record with the most common DNA and genes. TCRdb, rather than the study authors, made the V and J calls. The sample data list under 550,000 distinct CDR3 sequences, and roughly 27% of these were observed just once. The ten largest clonotypes hold about 0.92% of the sample. Points the paper makes about the study in general: A CD8+ phenotype was shown by the disease-linked clones, which were found at relatively low frequencies in peripheral blood. Significant enrichment of the disease-linked clones was reported in matched synovial fluid samples from ankylosing spondylitis patients. Blood from ankylosing spondylitis patients appeared to be characterized by a TCR beta motif composed of eight or nine highly homologous amino acid variants. Some of the motif variants had been reported before in the synovial fluid and blood of reactive arthritis patients, a finding that suggests common disease-initiation mechanisms.

Turning to this clonotype: Which antigen it targets is not known. No base quality information exists; no much larger clone differs at one position.

Reading from cysteine to phenylalanine, the CDR3 counts 13 amino acids. The CDR3 DNA has 39 bases and is translated from base 1. From a lookup of the germline V gene, CDR1 and CDR2 are SGHRS and YFSETQ. V sheds 2 bases and J sheds 3 bases, leaving 8 bases between their ends. Sequenced: blood, either unsorted or a sorted T cell fraction (not recorded which). The rearrangement combines TRBV5-1 with TRBJ2-5; possibly the D gene is TRBD2, per 5 matching bases. The sequence was collected from a male donor with ankylosing spondylitis. The nucleotide sequence reads as follows: TGCGCCAGCAGCTTTAACGGGGAAGAGACCCAGTACTTC. This encodes CASSFNGEETQYF.